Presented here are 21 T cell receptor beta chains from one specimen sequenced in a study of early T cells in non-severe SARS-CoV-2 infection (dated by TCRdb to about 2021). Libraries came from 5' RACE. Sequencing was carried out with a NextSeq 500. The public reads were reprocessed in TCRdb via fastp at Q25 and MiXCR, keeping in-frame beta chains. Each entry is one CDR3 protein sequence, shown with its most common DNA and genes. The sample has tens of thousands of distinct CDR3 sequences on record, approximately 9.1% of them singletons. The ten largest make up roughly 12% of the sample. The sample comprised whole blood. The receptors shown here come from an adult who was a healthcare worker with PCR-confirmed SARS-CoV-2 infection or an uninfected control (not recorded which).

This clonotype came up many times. The CDR3, as DNA: TGCGCCAGCAGCCAGCCTTTGGGGAATGAGCAGTTCTTC. Protein: CASSQPLGNEQFF. V and J are TRBV4-1 and TRBJ2-1; D uncertain. CDR1 and CDR2 (germline): MGHRA, YSYEKL. This CDR3 comprises 13 residues. V was trimmed by 3 bases and J by 7 bases, leaving 10 bases between them.

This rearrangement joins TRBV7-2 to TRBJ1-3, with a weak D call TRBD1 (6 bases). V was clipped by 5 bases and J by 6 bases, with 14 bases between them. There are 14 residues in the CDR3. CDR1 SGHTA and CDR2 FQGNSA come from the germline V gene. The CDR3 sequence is CASSPSTGVNTIYF. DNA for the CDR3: TGTGCCAGCAGCCCCTCGACAGGCGTAAACACCATATATTTT.

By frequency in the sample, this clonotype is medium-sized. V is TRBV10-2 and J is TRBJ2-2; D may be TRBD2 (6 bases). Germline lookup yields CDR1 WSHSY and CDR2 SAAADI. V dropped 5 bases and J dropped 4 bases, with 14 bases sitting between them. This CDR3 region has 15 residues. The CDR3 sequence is CASSIRTTSTGELFF. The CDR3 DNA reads TGCGCCAGCAGTATTCGGACTACGAGCACCGGGGAGCTGTTTTTT.

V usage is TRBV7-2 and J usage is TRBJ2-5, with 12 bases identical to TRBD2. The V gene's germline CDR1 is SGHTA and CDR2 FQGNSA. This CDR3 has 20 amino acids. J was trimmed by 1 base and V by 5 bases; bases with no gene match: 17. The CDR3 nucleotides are TGTGCCAGCAGCATCCGACTAGCGGGGGACTCGGAAGATCTCCAAGAGACCCAGTACTTC. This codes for CASSIRLAGDSEDLQETQYF.

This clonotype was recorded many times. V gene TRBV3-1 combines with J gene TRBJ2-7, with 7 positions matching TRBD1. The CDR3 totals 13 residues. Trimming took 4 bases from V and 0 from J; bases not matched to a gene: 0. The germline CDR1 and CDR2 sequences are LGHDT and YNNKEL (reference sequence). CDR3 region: CASSRDSSYEQYF. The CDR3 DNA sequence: TGTGCCAGCAGCCGGGACAGCTCCTACGAGCAGTACTTC.

In nucleotides, the CDR3 is TGCAGCGTTGAAGTGCGGGATTCTTACGAGCAGTACTTC. This translates into CSVEVRDSYEQYF. The chain uses TRBV29-1 and TRBJ2-7, with a tentative D call TRBD2 (6 bases). The germline V and J ends were trimmed by 1 base and 4 bases, with 11 bases remaining between them. Germline V gene data show CDR1 as SQVTM and CDR2 as ANQGSEA. The CDR3 runs to 13 residues.

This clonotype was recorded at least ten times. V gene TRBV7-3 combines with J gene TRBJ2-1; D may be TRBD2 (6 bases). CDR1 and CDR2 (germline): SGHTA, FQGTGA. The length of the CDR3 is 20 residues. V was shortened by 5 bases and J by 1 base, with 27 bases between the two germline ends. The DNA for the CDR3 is TGTGCCAGCAGCCCCGCACCCCCACAAACCCTAGCGCCGTCCTACAATGAGCAGTTCTTC. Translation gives CASSPAPPQTLAPSYNEQFF.

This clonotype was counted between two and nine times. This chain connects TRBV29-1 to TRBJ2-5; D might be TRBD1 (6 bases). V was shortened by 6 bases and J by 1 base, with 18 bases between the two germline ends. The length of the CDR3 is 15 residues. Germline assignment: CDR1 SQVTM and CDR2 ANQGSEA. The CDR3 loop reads CSVNSETGPQETQYF. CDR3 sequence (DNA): TGCAGCGTCAACTCAGAGACAGGCCCCCAAGAGACCCAGTACTTC.

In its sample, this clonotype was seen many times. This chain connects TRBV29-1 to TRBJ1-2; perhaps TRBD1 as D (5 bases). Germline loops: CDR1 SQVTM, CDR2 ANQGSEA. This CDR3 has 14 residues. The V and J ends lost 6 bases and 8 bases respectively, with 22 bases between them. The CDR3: CSVRDFGRAGGYTF. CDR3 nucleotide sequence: TGCAGCGTCCGGGACTTCGGCCGGGCGGGCGGCTACACCTTC.

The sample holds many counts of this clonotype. DNA of the CDR3: TGTGCCAGCAAAATGACAGGGCCCACCTACAATGAGCAGTTCTTC. This sequence encodes CASKMTGPTYNEQFF. The J gene is TRBJ2-1, the V gene TRBV28; TRBD1 aligns across 7 bases. V gave up 7 bases and J gave up 2 bases; unmatched junction bases: 8. Germline V lookup: CDR1 MDHEN, CDR2 SYDVKM. CDR3 size: 15 residues.

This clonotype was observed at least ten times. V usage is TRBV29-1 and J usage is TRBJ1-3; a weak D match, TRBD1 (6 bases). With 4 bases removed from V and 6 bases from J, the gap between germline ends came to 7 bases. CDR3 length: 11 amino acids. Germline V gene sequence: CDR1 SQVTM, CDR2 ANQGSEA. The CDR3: CSVGQENTIYF. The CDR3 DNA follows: TGCAGCGTTGGACAGGAAAACACCATATATTTT.

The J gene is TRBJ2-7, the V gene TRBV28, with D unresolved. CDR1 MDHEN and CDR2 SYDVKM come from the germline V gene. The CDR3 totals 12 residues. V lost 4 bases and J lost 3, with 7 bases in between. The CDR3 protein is CASSSDGYEQYF. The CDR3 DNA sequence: TGTGCCAGCAGTTCCGACGGCTACGAGCAGTACTTC. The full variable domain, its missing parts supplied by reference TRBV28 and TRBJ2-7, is DVKVTQSSRYLVKRTGEKVFLECVQDMDHENMFWYRQDPGLGLRLIYFSYDVKMKEKGDIPEGYSVSREKKERFSLILESASTNQTSMYLCASSSDGYEQYFGPGTRLTVT.

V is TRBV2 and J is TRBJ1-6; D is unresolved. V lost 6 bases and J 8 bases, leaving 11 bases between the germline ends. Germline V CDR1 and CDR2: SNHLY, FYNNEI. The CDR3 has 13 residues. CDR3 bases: TGTGCCAGCAGATCAACCTTAGATTCACCCCTCCACTTT. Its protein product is CASRSTLDSPLHF.

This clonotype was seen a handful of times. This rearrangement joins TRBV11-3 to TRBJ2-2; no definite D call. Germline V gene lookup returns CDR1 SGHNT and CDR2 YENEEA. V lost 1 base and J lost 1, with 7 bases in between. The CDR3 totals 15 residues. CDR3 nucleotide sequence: TGTGCCAGCAGCTTAGGCGGCAGGAACACCGGGGAGCTGTTTTTT. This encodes CASSLGGRNTGELFF.

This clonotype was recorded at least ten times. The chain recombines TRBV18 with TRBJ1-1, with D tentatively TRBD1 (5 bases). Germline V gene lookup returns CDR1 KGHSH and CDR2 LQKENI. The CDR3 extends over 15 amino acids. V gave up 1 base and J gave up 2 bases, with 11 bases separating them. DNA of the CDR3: TGTGCCAGCTCACCACTGGGTGACAGTAACACTGAAGCTTTCTTT. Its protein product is CASSPLGDSNTEAFF.

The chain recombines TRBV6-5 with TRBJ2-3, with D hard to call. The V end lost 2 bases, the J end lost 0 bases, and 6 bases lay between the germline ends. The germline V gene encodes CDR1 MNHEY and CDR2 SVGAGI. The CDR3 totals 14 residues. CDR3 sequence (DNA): TGTGCCAGCAGTTACACATCTAGCACAGATACGCAGTATTTT. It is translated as CASSYTSSTDTQYF.

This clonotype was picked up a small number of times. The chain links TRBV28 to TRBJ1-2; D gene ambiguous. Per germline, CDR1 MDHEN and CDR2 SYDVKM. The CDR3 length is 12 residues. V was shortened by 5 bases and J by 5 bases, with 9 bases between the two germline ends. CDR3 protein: CASSRYTYGYTF. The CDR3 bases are TGTGCCAGCAGTCGATACACTTATGGCTACACCTTC.

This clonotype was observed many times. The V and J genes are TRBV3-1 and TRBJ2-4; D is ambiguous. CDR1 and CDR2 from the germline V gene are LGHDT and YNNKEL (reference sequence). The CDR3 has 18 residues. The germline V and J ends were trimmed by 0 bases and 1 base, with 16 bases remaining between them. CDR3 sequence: CASSQDADVVLAKNIQYF. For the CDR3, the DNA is TGTGCCAGCAGCCAAGACGCGGATGTCGTACTGGCCAAAAACATTCAGTACTTC.

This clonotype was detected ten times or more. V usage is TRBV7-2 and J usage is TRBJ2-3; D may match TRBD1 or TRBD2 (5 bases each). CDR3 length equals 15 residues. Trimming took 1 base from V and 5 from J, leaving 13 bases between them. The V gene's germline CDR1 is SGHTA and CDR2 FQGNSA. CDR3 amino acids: CASSLGGGSEDTQYF. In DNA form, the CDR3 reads TGTGCCAGCAGCTTAGGTGGGGGATCAGAAGATACGCAGTATTTT.

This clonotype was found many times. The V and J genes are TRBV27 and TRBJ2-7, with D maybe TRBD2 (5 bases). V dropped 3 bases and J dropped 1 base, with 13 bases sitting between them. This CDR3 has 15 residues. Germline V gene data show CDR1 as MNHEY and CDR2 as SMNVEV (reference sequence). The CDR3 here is CASSLSKRRSYEQYF. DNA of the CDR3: TGTGCCAGCAGTTTGTCCAAAAGGAGGTCCTACGAGCAGTACTTC.

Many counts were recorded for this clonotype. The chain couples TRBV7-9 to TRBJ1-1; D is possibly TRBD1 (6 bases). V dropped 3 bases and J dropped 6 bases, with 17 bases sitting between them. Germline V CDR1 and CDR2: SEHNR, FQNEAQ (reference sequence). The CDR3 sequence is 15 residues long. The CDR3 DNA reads TGTGCCAGCAGCTTCCAGGGGAGTGGGATCTCTGAAGCTTTCTTT. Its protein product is CASSFQGSGISEAFF.